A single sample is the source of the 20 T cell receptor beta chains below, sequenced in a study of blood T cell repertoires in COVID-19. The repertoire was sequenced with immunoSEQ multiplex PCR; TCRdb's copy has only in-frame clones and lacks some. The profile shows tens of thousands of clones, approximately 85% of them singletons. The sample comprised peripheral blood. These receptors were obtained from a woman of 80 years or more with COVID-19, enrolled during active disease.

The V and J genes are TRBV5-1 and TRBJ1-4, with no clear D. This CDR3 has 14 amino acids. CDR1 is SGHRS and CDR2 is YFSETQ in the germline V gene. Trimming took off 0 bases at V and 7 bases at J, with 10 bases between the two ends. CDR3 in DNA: TGCGCCAGCAGCTTGGGAGGGTTGGGTGAAAAACTGTTTTTT. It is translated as CASSLGGLGEKLFF.

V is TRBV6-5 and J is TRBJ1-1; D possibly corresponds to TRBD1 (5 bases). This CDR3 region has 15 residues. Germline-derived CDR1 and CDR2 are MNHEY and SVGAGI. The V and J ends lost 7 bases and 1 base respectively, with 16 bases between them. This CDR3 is CASKKGRVGNTEAFF. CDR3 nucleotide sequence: TGTGCCAGCAAAAAGGGGCGCGTCGGGAACACTGAAGCTTTCTTT.

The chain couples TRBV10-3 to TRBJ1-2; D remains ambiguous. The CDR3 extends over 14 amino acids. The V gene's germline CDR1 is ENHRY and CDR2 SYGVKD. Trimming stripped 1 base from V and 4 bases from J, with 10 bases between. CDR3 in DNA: TGTGCCATCAGTGAGTTGGGCGGAGGCTATGGCTACACCTTC. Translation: CAISELGGGYGYTF.

The CDR3 nucleotides are TGCGCCAGCAGCTTAGATACCGGGACAGGGTCCTCACCCCTCCACTTT. Protein product: CASSLDTGTGSSPLHF. This chain connects TRBV5-1 to TRBJ1-6; the match to TRBD1 covers 9 bases. Germline CDR1 reads SGHRS; CDR2 reads YFSETQ. This CDR3 is 16 amino acids long. The V and J ends lost 2 bases and 10 bases, in that order; junction bases with no gene match: 10.

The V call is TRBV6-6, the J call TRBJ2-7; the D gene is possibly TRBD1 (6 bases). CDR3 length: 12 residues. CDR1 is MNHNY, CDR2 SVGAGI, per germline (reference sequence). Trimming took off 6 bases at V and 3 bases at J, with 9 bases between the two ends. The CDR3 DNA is TGTGCCAGCAGCCCAGGGGTCTACGAGCAGTACTTC. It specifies CASSPGVYEQYF.

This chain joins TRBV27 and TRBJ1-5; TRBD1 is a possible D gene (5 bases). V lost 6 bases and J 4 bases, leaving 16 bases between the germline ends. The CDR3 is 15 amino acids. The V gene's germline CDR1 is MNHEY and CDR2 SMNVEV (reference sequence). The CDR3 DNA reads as TGTGCCAGCAGGGCCGGGGGTATTGGGAATCAGCCCCAGCATTTT. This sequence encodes CASRAGGIGNQPQHF.

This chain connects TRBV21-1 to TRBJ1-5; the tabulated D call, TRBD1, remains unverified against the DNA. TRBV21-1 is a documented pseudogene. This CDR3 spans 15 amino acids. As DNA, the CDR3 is TGTGCCAGCAGGTACAGGGTCCGGAGCAATCAGCCCCAGCATTTT. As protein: CASRYRVRSNQPQHF.

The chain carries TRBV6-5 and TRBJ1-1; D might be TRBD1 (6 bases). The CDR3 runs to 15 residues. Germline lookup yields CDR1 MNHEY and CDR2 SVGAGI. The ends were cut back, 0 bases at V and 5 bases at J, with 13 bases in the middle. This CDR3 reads CASSYSGRGGTEAFF. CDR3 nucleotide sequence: TGTGCCAGCAGTTACTCGGGCAGGGGCGGTACTGAAGCTTTCTTT.

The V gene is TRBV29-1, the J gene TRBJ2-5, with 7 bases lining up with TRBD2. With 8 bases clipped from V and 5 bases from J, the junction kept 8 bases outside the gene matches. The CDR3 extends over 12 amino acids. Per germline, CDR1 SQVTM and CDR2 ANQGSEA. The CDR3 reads CSMVGGGETQYF. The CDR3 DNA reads TGCAGCATGGTCGGGGGAGGGGAGACCCAGTACTTC.

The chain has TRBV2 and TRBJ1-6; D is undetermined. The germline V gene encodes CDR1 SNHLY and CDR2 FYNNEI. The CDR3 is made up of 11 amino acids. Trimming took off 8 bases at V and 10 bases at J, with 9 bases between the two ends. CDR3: CASSGGSPLHF. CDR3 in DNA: TGTGCCAGCTCCGGCGGGTCACCCCTCCACTTT.

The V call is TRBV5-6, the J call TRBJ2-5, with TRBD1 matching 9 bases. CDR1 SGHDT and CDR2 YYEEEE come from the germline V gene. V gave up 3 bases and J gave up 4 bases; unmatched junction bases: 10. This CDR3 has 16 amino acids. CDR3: CASSSGQGLGGETQYF. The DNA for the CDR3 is TGTGCCAGCAGCTCGGGACAGGGACTGGGAGGAGAGACCCAGTACTTC.

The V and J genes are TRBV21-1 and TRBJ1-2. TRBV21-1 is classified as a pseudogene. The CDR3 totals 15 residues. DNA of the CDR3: TGTGCCAGCAGCAAAGAGGGGGGGCGCGGCTATGGCTACACCTTC. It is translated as CASSKEGGRGYGYTF.

CDR3 protein: CSGGDFTDTQYF. DNA for the CDR3: TGCAGCGGTGGGGACTTCACAGATACGCAGTATTTT. The chain employs TRBV29-1 and TRBJ2-3; weak D call: TRBD2 (6 bases). In germline, CDR1 is SQVTM, CDR2 ANQGSEA. V lost 7 bases, J lost 2 bases, and 10 bases lay in between. This CDR3 contains 12 residues.

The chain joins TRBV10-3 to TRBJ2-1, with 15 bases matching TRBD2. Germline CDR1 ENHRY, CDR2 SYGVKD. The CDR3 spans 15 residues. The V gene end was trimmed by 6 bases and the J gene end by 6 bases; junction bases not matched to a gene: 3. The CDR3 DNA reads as TGTGCCATCAGAAGGACTAGCGGGGGGGTCAATGAGCAGTTCTTC. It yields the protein CAIRRTSGGVNEQFF.

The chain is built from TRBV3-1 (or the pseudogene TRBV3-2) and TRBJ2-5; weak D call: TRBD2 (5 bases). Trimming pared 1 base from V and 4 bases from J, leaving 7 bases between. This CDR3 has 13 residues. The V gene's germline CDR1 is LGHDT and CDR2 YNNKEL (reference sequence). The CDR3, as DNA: TGTGCCAGCAGCCAAGCGGGAATAGAGACCCAGTACTTC. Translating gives CASSQAGIETQYF.

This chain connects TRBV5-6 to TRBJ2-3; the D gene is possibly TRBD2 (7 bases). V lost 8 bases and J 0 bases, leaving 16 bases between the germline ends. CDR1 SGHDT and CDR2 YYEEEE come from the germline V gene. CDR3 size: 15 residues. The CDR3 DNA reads TGTGCCAGTCGGCGGCGGGGGCTCAGCACAGATACGCAGTATTTT. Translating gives CASRRRGLSTDTQYF. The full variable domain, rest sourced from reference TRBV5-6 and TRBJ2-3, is DAGVTQSPTHLIKTRGQQVTLRCSPKSGHDTVSWYQQALGQGPQFIFQYYEEEERQRGNFPDRFSGHQFPNYSSELNVNALLLGDSALYLCASRRRGLSTDTQYFGPGTRLTVL.

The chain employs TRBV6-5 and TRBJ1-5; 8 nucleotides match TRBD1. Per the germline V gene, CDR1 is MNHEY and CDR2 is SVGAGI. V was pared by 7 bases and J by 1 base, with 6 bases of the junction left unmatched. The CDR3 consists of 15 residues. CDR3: CASTLQGVSNQPQHF. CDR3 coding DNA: TGTGCCAGCACCCTACAGGGGGTCAGCAATCAGCCCCAGCATTTT.

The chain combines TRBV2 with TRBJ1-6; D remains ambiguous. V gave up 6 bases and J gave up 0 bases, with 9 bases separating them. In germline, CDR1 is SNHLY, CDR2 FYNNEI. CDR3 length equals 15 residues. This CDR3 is CASRKESSYNSPLHF. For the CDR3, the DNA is TGTGCCAGCAGGAAGGAGAGCTCCTATAATTCACCCCTCCACTTT.

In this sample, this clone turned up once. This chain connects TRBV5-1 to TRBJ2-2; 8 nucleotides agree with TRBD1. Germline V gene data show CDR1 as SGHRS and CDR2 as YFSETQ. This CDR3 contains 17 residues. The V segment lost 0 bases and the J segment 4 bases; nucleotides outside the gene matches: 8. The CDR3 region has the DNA TGCGCCAGCAGCTTGGTCGCAGGGGGCGGAAGCACCGGGGAGCTGTTTTTT. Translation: CASSLVAGGGSTGELFF.

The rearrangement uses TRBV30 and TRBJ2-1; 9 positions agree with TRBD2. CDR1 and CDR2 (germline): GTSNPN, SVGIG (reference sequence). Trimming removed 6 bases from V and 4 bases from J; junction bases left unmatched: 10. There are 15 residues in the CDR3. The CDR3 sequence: CACNPGTSLYNEQFF. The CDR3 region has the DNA TGTGCCTGCAACCCCGGGACTAGCTTATACAATGAGCAGTTCTTC.